The 15 T cell receptor beta chains given below trace back to one sample, sequenced in a study of metastatic and nonmetastatic thyroid tumors. Patients underwent thyroid surgery, and none had received any treatment before it. With MiXCR, TCRdb reprocessed the PCR reads. The sample has 26,000 or so clones; about 16% are singletons. What was sequenced was blood. The receptors were sampled from a male donor with papillary thyroid cancer or a benign thyroid nodule (not recorded which). Some clones in this sample may be carry-over from other donors' samples.

This clone was observed a handful of times. The gene calls are TRBV5-1 and TRBJ2-1; D unresolved. This CDR3 has 13 amino acids. Trimming cost V 0 bases and J 5 bases, with 6 bases left between them. Germline-derived CDR1 and CDR2 are SGHRS and YFSETQ. This chain's CDR3 is CASSLGVNNEQFF. CDR3 bases: TGCGCCAGCAGCTTGGGTGTCAACAATGAGCAGTTCTTC.

There are many counts of this clone. Within the sample, other DNA sequences also encode this same CDR3. The chain combines TRBV2 with TRBJ2-4; D assignment may be TRBD1 or TRBD2 (5 bases each). Trimming took off 0 bases at V and 1 base at J, with 7 bases between the two ends. In germline, CDR1 is SNHLY, CDR2 FYNNEI. The CDR3 spans 15 residues. This CDR3 reads CASSEAWGAKNIQYF. CDR3 DNA sequence: TGTGCCAGCAGTGAAGCGTGGGGGGCCAAAAACATTCAGTACTTC.

This clone was picked up many times. This chain uses TRBV5-1 with TRBJ2-6; D is possibly TRBD1 (5 bases). Trimming removed 4 bases from V and 4 bases from J, with 15 bases in between. Germline V gene sequence: CDR1 SGHRS, CDR2 YFSETQ. The CDR3 extends over 16 amino acids. This CDR3 is CASSNQGPRGANVLTF. For the CDR3, the DNA is TGCGCCAGCAGCAACCAGGGTCCTAGGGGGGCCAACGTCCTGACTTTC.

The chain joins TRBV11-1 to TRBJ2-7, with TRBD2 as a possible D gene (6 bases). The CDR3 has 16 residues. The germline V gene has CDR1 SGHAT and CDR2 FQDESV (reference sequence). Between the trimmed V and J ends, which lost 1 base and 4 bases, there was a span of 17 bases. DNA of the CDR3: TGTGCCAGCAGCTTAGTAGGACCAACTAGCAGATACGAGCAGTACTTC. Encoded protein: CASSLVGPTSRYEQYF.

This clone was recorded many times. J is TRBJ2-7 and V is TRBV6-5, with D unresolved. Trimming removed 2 bases at V and 3 bases at J, with 8 bases between. The CDR3 spans 13 residues. Germline V gives CDR1 MNHEY, CDR2 SVGAGI. CDR3 amino acids: CASSYRADYEQYF. The CDR3 DNA is TGTGCCAGCAGTTACCGGGCAGACTACGAGCAGTACTTC.

In its sample, this clone was seen many times. The gene calls are TRBV24-1 and TRBJ2-1, with 10 bases identical to TRBD2. The CDR3 extends over 18 amino acids. Trimming at V came to 4 bases and at J to 7 bases, leaving 15 bases not matched to a gene. Germline CDR1 KGHDR, CDR2 SFDVKD. The CDR3 DNA follows: TGTGCCACCAGTGACCCTTCGGGACTAGCGTCTCGGCAAAATGAGCAGTTCTTC. This encodes CATSDPSGLASRQNEQFF.

This clone was seen many times. The V call is TRBV3-1, the J call TRBJ2-2; 16 bases are a match to TRBD2. The germline CDR1 and CDR2 sequences are LGHDT and YNNKEL (reference sequence). The CDR3 runs to 17 residues. After removal of 4 bases from V and 7 bases from J, the junction contained 6 bases not matched to a gene. CDR3: CASSPGTSGRADGELFF. The CDR3, as DNA: TGTGCCAGCAGCCCCGGGACTAGCGGGAGGGCCGACGGGGAGCTGTTTTTT. Full variable domain (outside the CDR3, taken from reference TRBV3-1 and TRBJ2-2): DTAVSQTPKYLVTQMGNDKSIKCEQNLGHDTMYWYKQDSKKFLKIMFSYNNKELIINETVPNRFSPKSPDKAHLNLHINSLELGDSAVYFCASSPGTSGRADGELFFGEGSRLTVL.

This clone is deemed medium-sized. This sequence joins TRBV20-1 and TRBJ1-1, with 7 nucleotides matching TRBD1. J was trimmed by 1 base and V by 4 bases; bases with no gene match: 9. The CDR3 has 15 residues. The germline gives CDR1 DFQATT, CDR2 SNEGSKA (reference sequence). The CDR3 region has the DNA TGCAGTGCTACTCATAGACAGGGAAGGAACACTGAAGCTTTCTTT. The encoded protein is CSATHRQGRNTEAFF.

This chain joins TRBV11-3 and TRBJ2-7; perhaps TRBD2 as D (8 bases). V was cut by 5 bases and J by 9 bases, with 23 bases left in between. Germline assignment: CDR1 SGHNT and CDR2 YENEEA. The CDR3 extends over 15 amino acids. In nucleotides, the CDR3 is TGTGCCAGCAGCGGTGTACAGGGGCTCGCGGGAGGGCAGTACTTC. Translating it yields CASSGVQGLAGGQYF. The full variable domain, completed using reference TRBV11-3 and TRBJ2-7, is EAGVVQSPRYKIIEKKQPVAFWCNPISGHNTLYWYLQNLGQGPELLIRYENEEAVDDSQLPKDRFSAERLKGVDSTLKIQPAELGDSAVYLCASSGVQGLAGGQYFGPGTRLTVT.

This clone showed up many times. This rearrangement joins TRBV20-1 to TRBJ1-6; TRBD1 might be the D (5 bases). V dropped 6 bases and J dropped 10 bases, with 31 bases sitting between them. Looked up from germline, CDR1 is DFQATT and CDR2 is SNEGSKA (reference sequence). The CDR3 covers 18 residues. The CDR3 nucleotides read TGCAGTGCCAAACTTTCGGGGACGGACGCATCCGTTAGGTCACCCCTCCACTTT. This codes for CSAKLSGTDASVRSPLHF.

This clone was seen repeatedly, ten times or more. This sample includes further DNA sequences coding for the same CDR3. The CDR3 DNA reads TGTGCCAGCAGCCTAGGGGGAGTGGGCAATCAGCCCCAGCATTTT. Translation: CASSLGGVGNQPQHF. This sequence joins TRBV6-1 and TRBJ1-5, with D possibly TRBD1 on 6 matching bases. Looked up from germline, CDR1 is MNHNS and CDR2 is SASEGT. The CDR3 consists of 15 residues. V dropped 6 bases and J dropped 2 bases, with 14 bases sitting between them.

This chain connects TRBV11-2 to TRBJ2-7; no reliable D call. The CDR3 is made up of 16 amino acids. Germline-derived CDR1 and CDR2 are SGHAT and FQNNGV. The V end lost 2 bases, the J end lost 7 bases, and 21 bases lay between the germline ends. The CDR3, as DNA: TGTGCCAGCAGCTTACATAACTGGCAACTGTCTTGGGAGCAGTACTTC. It yields the protein CASSLHNWQLSWEQYF.

This clone has only a few counts. This CDR3 is CASSQPGLHTGELFF. CDR3 coding DNA: TGTGCCAGCAGTCAACCGGGACTACACACCGGGGAGCTGTTTTTT. The chain couples TRBV28 to TRBJ2-2; 7 positions match TRBD2. Germline V gene lookup returns CDR1 MDHEN and CDR2 SYDVKM. After removal of 5 bases from V and 3 bases from J, the junction contained 6 bases not matched to a gene. The CDR3 loop spans 15 amino acids.

The rearrangement uses TRBV2 and TRBJ1-1; D call uncertain. There are 14 residues in the CDR3. CDR1 and CDR2 from the germline V gene are SNHLY and FYNNEI. V was cut by 2 bases and J by 5 bases, with 12 bases left in between. The CDR3 region is CASSERGRRTEAFF. In DNA form, the CDR3 reads TGTGCCAGCAGTGAAAGAGGGAGAAGGACTGAAGCTTTCTTT.

This clone is labeled medium-sized. The chain links TRBV20-1 to TRBJ2-7; D remains unclear. The germline V gene has CDR1 DFQATT and CDR2 SNEGSKA (reference sequence). With 0 bases removed from V and 5 bases from J, the gap between germline ends came to 14 bases. This CDR3 contains 14 residues. The CDR3: CSARDGEGKDEQYF. The CDR3 DNA follows: TGCAGTGCTAGAGATGGGGAAGGGAAGGACGAGCAGTACTTC.